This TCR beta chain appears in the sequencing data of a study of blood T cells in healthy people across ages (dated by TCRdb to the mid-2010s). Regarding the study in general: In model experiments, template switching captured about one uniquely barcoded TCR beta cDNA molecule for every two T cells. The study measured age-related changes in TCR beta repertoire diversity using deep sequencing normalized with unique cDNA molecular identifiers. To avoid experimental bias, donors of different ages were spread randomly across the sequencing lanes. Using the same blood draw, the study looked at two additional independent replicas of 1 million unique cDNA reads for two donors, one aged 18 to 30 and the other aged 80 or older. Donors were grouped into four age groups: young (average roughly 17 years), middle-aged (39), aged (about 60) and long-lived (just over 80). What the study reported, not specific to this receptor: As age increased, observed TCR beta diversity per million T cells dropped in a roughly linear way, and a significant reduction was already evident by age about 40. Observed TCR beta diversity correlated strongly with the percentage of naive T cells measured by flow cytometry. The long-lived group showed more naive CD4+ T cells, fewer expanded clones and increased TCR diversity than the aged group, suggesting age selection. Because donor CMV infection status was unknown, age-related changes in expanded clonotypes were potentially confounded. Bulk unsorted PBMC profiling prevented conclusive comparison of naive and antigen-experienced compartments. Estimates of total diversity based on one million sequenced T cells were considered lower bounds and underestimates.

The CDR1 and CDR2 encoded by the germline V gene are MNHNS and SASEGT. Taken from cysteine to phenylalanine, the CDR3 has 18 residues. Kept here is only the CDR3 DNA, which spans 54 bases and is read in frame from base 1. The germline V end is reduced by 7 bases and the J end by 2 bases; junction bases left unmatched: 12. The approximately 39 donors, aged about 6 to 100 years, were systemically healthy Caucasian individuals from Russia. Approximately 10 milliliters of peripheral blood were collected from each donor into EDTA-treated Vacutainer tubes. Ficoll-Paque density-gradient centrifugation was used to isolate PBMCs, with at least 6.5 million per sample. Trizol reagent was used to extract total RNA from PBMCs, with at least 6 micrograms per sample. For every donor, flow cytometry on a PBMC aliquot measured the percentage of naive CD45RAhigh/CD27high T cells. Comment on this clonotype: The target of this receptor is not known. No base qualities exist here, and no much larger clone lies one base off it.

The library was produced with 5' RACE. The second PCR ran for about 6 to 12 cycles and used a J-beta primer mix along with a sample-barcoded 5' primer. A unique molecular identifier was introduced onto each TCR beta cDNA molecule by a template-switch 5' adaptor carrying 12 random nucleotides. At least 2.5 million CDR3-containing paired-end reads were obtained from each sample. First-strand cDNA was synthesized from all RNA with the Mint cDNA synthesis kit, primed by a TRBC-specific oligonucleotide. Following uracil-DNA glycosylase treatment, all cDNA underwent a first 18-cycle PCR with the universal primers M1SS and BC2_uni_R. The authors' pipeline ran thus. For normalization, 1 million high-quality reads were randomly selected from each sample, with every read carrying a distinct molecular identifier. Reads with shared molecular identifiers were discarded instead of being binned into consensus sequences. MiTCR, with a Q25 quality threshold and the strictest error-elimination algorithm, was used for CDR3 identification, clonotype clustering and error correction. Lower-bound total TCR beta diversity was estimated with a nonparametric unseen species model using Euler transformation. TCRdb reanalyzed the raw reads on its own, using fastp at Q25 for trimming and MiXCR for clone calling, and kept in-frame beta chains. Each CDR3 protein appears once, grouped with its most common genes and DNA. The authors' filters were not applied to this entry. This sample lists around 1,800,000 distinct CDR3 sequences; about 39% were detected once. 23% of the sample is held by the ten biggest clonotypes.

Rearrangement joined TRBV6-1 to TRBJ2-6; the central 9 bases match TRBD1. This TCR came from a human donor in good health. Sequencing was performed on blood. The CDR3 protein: CASTLRGDRVPGANVLTF. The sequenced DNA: TGTGCCAGCACCCTACGGGGGGACAGGGTACCTGGGGCCAACGTCCTGACTTTC.